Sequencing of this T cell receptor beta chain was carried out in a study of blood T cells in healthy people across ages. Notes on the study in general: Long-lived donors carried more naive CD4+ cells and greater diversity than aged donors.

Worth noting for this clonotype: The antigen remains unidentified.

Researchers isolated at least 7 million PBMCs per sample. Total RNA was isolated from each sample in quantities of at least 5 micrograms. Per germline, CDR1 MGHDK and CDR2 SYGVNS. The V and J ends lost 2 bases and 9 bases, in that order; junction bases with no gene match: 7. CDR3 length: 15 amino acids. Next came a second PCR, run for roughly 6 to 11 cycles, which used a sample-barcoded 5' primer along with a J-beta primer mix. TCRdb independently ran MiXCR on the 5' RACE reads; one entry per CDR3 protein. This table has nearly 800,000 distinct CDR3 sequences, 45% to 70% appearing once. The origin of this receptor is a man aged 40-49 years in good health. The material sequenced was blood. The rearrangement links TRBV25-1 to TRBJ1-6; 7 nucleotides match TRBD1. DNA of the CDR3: TGTGCCAGCAGTGAACTGGCCAGGGGGATTTCACCCCTCCACTTT. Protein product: CASSELARGISPLHF.